The text below deals with one T cell receptor beta chain. The target antigen is unknown. This sample is part of a study of OX40 agonist ivuxolimab in advanced cancers. Study details: Patients took ivuxolimab, an agonistic anti-OX40 (CD134) antibody. Mean age about 60 years, range roughly 20 to 85; 82.7% male. Overall study findings and caveats: The mean number of expanded clones was higher in CD8+ T cells than in CD4+.

Blood sampling was done at baseline, cycle 4 day 1, and cycle 7 day 1. TCRdb keeps only in-frame clones here, not all; method: immunoSEQ multiplex PCR. This table holds 70,000 or so clones, more than 85% found once. Source: CD4+ or CD8+ T cells sorted from blood, taken in a trial of the OX40 agonist ivuxolimab. This sequence originates from an adult with an advanced solid tumor such as melanoma, head and neck, liver or kidney cancer.

The CDR3 region is CASSLARIDGDEQYF. The CDR3 nucleotides read TGTGCCAGCAGCTTAGCTCGTATAGATGGGGACGAGCAGTACTTC. The rearrangement joins TRBV7-6 to TRBJ2-7; D gene ambiguous. CDR3 length: 15 amino acids. The V gene lost 0 bases and the J gene lost 5 bases, with 14 bases spanning the gap. CDR1 and CDR2 from the germline V gene are SGHVS and FNYEAQ.